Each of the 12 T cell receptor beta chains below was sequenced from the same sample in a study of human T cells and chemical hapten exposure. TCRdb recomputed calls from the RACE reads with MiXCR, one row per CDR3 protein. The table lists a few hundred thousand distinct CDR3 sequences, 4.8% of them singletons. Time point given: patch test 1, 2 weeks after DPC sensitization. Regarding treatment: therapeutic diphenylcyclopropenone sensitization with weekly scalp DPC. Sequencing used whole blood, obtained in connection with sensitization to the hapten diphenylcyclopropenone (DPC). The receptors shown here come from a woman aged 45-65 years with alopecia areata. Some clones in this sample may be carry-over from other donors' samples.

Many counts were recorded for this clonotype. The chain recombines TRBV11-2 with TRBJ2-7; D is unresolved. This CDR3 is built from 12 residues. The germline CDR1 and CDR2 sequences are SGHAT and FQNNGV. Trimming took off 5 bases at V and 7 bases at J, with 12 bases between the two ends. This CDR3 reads CASSLGPVEQYF. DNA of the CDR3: TGTGCCAGCAGCCTTGGCCCTGTAGAGCAGTACTTC.

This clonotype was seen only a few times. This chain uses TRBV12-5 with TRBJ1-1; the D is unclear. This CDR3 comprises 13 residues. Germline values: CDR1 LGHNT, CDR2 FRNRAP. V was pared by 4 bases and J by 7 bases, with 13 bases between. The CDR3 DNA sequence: TGTGCTAGTGGTTCCTCTCCGGTCCGTGAAGCTTTCTTT. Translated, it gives CASGSSPVREAFF. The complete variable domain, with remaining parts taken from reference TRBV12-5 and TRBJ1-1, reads DARVTQTPRHKVTEMGQEVTMRCQPILGHNTVFWYRQTMMQGLELLAYFRNRAPLDDSGMPKDRFSAEMPDATLATLKIQPSEPRDSAVYFCASGSSPVREAFFGQGTRLTVV.

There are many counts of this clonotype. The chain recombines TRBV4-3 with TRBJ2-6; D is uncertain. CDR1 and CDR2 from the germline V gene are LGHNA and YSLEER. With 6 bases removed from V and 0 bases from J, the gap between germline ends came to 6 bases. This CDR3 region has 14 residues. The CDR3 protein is CASSRYSGANVLTF. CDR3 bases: TGCGCCAGCAGTCGATACTCTGGGGCCAACGTCCTGACTTTC.

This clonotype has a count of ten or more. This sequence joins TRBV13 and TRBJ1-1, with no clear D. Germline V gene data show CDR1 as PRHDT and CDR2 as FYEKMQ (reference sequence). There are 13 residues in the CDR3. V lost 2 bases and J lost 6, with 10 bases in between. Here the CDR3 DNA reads TGTGCCAGCAGCTTACAAGGTGGCCCTGAAGCTTTCTTT. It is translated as CASSLQGGPEAFF. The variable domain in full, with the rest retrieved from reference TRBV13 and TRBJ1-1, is AAGVIQSPRHLIKEKRETATLKCYPIPRHDTVYWYQQGPGQDPQFLISFYEKMQSDKGSIPDRFSAQQFSDYHSELNMSSLELGDSALYFCASSLQGGPEAFFGQGTRLTVV.

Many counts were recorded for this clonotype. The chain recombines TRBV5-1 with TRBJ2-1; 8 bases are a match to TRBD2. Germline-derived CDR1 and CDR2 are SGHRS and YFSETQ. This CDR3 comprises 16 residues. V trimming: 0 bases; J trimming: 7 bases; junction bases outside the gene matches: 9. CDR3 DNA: TGCGCCAGCAGCTTGGCCCAGAGCGGGGGCCTGAATGAGCAGTTCTTC. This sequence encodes CASSLAQSGGLNEQFF. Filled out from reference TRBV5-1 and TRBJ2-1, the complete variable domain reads KAGVTQTPRYLIKTRGQQVTLSCSPISGHRSVSWYQQTPGQGLQFLFEYFSETQRNKGNFPGRFSGRQFSNSRSEMNVSTLELGDSALYLCASSLAQSGGLNEQFFGPGTRLTVL.

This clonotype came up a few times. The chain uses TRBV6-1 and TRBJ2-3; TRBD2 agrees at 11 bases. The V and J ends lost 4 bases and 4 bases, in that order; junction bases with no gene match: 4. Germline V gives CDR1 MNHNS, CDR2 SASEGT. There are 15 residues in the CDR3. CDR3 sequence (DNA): TGTGCCAGCAGTGTGGATAGCGGGGGGGCAGATACGCAGTATTTT. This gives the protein CASSVDSGGADTQYF.

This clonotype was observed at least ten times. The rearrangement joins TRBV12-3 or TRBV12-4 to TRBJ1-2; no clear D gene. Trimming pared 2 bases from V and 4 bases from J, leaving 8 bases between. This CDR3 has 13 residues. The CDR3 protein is CASSLTPSYGYTF. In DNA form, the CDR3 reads TGTGCCAGCAGTTTAACCCCTTCCTATGGCTACACCTTC.

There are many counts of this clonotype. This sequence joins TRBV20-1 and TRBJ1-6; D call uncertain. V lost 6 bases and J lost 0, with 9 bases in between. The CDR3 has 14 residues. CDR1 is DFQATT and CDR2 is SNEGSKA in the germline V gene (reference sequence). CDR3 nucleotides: TGCAGTGCCACGGGGAGCTCCTATAATTCACCCCTCCACTTT. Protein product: CSATGSSYNSPLHF.

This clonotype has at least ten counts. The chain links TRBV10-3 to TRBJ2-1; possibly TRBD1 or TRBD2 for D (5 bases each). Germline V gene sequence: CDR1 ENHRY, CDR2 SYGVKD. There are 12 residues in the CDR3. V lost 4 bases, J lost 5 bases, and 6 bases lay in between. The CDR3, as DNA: TGTGCCATCAGTGGGGACCACAATGAGCAGTTCTTC. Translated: CAISGDHNEQFF.

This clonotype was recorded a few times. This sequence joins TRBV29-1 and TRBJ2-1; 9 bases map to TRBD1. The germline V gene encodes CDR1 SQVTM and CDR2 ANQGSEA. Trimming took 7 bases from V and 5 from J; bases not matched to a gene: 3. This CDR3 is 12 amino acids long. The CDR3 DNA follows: TGCAGCGCCGGACAGGGGAACAATGAGCAGTTCTTC. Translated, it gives CSAGQGNNEQFF.

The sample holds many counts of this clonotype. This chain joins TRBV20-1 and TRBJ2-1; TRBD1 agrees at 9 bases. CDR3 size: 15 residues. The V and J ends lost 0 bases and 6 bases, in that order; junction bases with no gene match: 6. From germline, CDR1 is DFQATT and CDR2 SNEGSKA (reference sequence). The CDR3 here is CSAREQGADVNEQFF. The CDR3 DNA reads TGCAGTGCTAGAGAACAGGGGGCTGATGTCAATGAGCAGTTCTTC.

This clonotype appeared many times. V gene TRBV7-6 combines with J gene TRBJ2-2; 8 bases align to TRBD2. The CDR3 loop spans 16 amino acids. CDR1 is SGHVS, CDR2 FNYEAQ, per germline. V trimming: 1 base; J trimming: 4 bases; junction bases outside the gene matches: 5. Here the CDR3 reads CASSLGAGGPTGELFF. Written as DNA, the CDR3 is TGTGCCAGCAGCTTAGGGGCGGGAGGACCCACCGGGGAGCTGTTTTTT.